The clone carrying this TCR beta chain was seen many times. These data belong to a study of T cells in Graves' hyperthyroidism and ophthalmopathy. TCR beta CDR3 regions were amplified from RNA transcripts. TCR CDR3 underwent first-round RT-PCR with the HTBI primer set. TCRdb recomputed calls from the multiplex PCR reads with MiXCR, one row per CDR3 protein. This sample yields a few hundred thousand distinct CDR3 sequences, of which 15% to 18% are seen a single time; about 7% belongs to the top ten. The sample taken for sequencing was blood. The sequence came from a woman in her thirties with Graves' hyperthyroidism.

The CDR3 nucleotides read TGTGCCAGCAGTCCCAGTCACACTGAAGCTTTCTTT. Protein: CASSPSHTEAFF. The V and J genes are TRBV28 and TRBJ1-1, with D hard to call. Germline V gene lookup returns CDR1 MDHEN and CDR2 SYDVKM. The CDR3 length is 12 residues. The germline V and J ends were trimmed by 5 bases and 3 bases, with 7 bases remaining between them.